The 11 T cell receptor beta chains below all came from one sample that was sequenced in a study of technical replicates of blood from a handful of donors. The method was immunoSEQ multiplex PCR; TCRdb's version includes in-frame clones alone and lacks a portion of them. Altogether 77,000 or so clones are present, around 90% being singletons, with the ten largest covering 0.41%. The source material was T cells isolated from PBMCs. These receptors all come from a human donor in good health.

CDR3 sequence: CASSDIAYGQPQHF. CDR3 DNA sequence: TGTGCCAGCAGTGATATAGCCTATGGTCAGCCCCAGCATTTT. V gene TRBV6-4 combines with J gene TRBJ1-5; no reliable D call. There are 14 residues in the CDR3. V lost 3 bases to trimming and J lost 6 bases, with 12 bases between them. Germline loops: CDR1 MRHNA, CDR2 SNTAGT.

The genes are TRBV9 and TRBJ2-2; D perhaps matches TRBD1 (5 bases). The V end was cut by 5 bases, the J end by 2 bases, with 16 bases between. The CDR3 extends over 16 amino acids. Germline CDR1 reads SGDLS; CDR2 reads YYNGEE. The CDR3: CASSTPQVPNTGELFF. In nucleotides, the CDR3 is TGTGCCAGCAGTACCCCACAGGTACCTAACACCGGGGAGCTGTTTTTT.

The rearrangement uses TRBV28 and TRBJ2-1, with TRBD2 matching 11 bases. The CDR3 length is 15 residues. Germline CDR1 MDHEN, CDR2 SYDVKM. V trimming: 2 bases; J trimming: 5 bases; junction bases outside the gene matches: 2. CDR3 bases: TGTGCCAGCAGTTTAACTAGCGGGAGTCACAATGAGCAGTTCTTC. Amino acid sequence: CASSLTSGSHNEQFF.

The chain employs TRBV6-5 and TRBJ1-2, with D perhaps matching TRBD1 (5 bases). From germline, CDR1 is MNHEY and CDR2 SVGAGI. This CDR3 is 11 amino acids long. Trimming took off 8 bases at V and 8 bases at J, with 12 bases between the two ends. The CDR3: CASGRGGGYTF. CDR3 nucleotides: TGTGCCAGCGGTCGGGGGGGAGGCTACACCTTC.

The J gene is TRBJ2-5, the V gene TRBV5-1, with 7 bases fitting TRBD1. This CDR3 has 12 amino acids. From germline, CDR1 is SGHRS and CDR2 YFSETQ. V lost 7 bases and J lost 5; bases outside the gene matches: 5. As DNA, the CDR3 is TGCGCCAGCCAGGGACAGTCGGAGACCCAGTACTTC. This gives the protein CASQGQSETQYF.

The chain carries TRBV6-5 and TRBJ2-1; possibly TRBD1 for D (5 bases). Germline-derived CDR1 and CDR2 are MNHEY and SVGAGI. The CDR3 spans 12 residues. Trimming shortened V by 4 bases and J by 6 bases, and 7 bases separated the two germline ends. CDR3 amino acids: CASSSTGNEQFF. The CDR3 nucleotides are TGTGCCAGCAGTTCCACAGGCAATGAGCAGTTCTTC.

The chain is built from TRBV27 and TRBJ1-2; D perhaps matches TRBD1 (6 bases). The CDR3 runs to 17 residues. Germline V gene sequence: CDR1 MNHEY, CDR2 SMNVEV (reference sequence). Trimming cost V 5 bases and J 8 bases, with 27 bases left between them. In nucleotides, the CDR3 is TGTGCCAGCAGTCCCAGACAGGCAACCAACCCCTCGGACGGCTACACCTTC. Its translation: CASSPRQATNPSDGYTF.

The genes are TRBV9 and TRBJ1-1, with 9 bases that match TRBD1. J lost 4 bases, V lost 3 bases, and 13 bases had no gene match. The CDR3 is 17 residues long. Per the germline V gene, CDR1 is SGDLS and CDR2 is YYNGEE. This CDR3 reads CASSEPLQGALGTEAFF. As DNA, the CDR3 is TGTGCCAGCAGCGAGCCCCTACAGGGGGCGCTTGGCACTGAAGCTTTCTTT.

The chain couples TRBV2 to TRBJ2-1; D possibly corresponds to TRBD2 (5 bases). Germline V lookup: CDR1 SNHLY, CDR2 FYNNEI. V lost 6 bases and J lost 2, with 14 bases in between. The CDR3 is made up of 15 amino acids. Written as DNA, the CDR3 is TGTGCCAGCAGGTTTCGGAGCGGAACCTACAATGAGCAGTTCTTC. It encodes CASRFRSGTYNEQFF.

The CDR3 region has the DNA TGCGCCAGCAGTTCCACCGGGTCCGGGGCTTTCTTT. As protein: CASSSTGSGAFF. The rearrangement joins TRBV10-1 to TRBJ1-1; D uncertain. V was trimmed by 5 bases and J by 11 bases, leaving 15 bases between them. CDR1 WNHNN and CDR2 SYGVQD come from the germline V gene (reference sequence). There are 12 residues in the CDR3.

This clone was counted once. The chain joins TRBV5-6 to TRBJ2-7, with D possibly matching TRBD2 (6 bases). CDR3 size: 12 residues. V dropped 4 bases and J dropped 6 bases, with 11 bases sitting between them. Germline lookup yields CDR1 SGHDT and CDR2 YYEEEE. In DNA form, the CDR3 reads TGTGCCAGCAGCCTTAGACTAGGCGAGCAGTACTTC. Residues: CASSLRLGEQYF.